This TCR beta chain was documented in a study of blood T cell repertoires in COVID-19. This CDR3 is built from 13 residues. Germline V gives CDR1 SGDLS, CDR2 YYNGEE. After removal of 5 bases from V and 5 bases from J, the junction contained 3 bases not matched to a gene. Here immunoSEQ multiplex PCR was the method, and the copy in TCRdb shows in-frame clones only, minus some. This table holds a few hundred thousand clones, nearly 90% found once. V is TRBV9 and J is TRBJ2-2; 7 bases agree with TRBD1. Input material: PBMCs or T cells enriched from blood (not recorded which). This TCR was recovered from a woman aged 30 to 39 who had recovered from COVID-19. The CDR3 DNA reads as TGTGCCAGCAGTTTGACAGGGACCGGGGAGCTGTTTTTT. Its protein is CASSLTGTGELFF.